The 15 T cell receptor beta chains below all came from one sample that was sequenced in a study of blood T cell repertoires in COVID-19. Generated by immunoSEQ multiplex PCR, the TCRdb table keeps only in-frame clones and is missing some. The table has nearly 95,000 clones, roughly 84% seen once. Sequenced sample: peripheral blood. The receptor set was obtained from an elderly woman with acute or convalescent COVID-19.

The V gene is TRBV27, the J gene TRBJ1-5, with D unclear. Germline V gene data show CDR1 as MNHEY and CDR2 as SMNVEV (reference sequence). V was pared by 0 bases and J by 7 bases, with 10 bases between. The CDR3 contains 14 residues. The CDR3 DNA reads TGTGCCAGCAGTTTATCCCCCAGTAACCAGCCCCAGCATTTT. It encodes CASSLSPSNQPQHF.

V usage is TRBV6-5 and J usage is TRBJ2-1; weak D call: TRBD2 (6 bases). This CDR3 has 15 residues. The germline CDR1 and CDR2 sequences are MNHEY and SVGAGI. The V gene lost 0 bases and the J gene lost 11 bases, with 17 bases spanning the gap. CDR3 sequence reads: CASSYSSGIREKQFF. In DNA form, the CDR3 reads TGTGCCAGCAGTTACTCGTCGGGTATCCGGGAGAAGCAGTTCTTC.

V usage is TRBV5-1 and J usage is TRBJ1-2; 7 bases fit TRBD1. Per germline, CDR1 SGHRS and CDR2 YFSETQ. This CDR3 is 16 amino acids long. V lost 3 bases and J lost 4; bases outside the gene matches: 12. In nucleotides, the CDR3 is TGCGCCAGCAGCTATGGGACAACAGGGGCTTCCTATGGCTACACCTTC. Translation gives CASSYGTTGASYGYTF.

The V gene is TRBV9, the J gene TRBJ1-1, with D perhaps matching TRBD1 (5 bases). The ends were cut back, 0 bases at V and 5 bases at J, with 11 bases in the middle. In germline, CDR1 is SGDLS, CDR2 YYNGEE. The CDR3 covers 14 residues. CDR3: CASSVGVKGTEAFF. The CDR3 region has the DNA TGTGCCAGCAGCGTAGGTGTCAAGGGGACTGAAGCTTTCTTT.

The table lists this clone with a few counts. The CDR3 region has the DNA TGTGCCAGCAGTTATGAGGAACCTCAGCCCCAGCATTTT. Translating it yields CASSYEEPQPQHF. This chain links TRBV6-5 with TRBJ1-5; no reliable D call. The ends were cut back, 3 bases at V and 6 bases at J, with 9 bases in the middle. Germline assignment: CDR1 MNHEY and CDR2 SVGAGI. The CDR3 has 13 amino acids.

This chain connects TRBV5-1 to TRBJ1-1, with 7 bases aligning to TRBD1. Germline V gene sequence: CDR1 SGHRS, CDR2 YFSETQ. This CDR3 region has 14 residues. V dropped 3 bases and J dropped 7; count of bases not matched to a gene: 9. CDR3 loop: CASSSTTGVVEAFF. The CDR3 DNA reads TGCGCCAGCAGCTCAACTACAGGGGTGGTTGAAGCTTTCTTT.

The chain carries TRBV9 and TRBJ2-6; D may be TRBD1 (6 bases). The V end was cut by 4 bases, the J end by 13 bases, with 24 bases between. This CDR3 spans 16 amino acids. CDR1 is SGDLS and CDR2 is YYNGEE in the germline V gene. CDR3 sequence (DNA): TGTGCCAGCAGCTCAGGGGCCAGCAGCGTAGGGGTGGTCCTGACTTTC. Protein sequence: CASSSGASSVGVVLTF. Together with reference TRBV9 and TRBJ2-6, the CDR3 gives the full variable domain: DSGVTQTPKHLITATGQRVTLRCSPRSGDLSVYWYQQSLDQGLQFLIQYYNGEERAKGNILERFSAQQFPDLHSELNLSSLELGDSALYFCASSSGASSVGVVLTFGAGSRLTVL.

V and J are TRBV5-1 and TRBJ2-1, with 9 bases aligning to TRBD2. V dropped 4 bases and J dropped 6; count of bases not matched to a gene: 5. In germline, CDR1 is SGHRS, CDR2 YFSETQ. The CDR3 runs to 14 residues. DNA for the CDR3: TGCGCCAGCAGCCCTAGCGGGGAGCTCAATGAGCAGTTCTTC. It specifies CASSPSGELNEQFF.

The rearrangement links TRBV4-3 to TRBJ2-1, with 13 bases fitting TRBD2. CDR3 length: 17 residues. After removal of 1 base from V and 2 bases from J, the junction contained 2 bases not matched to a gene. Per the germline V gene, CDR1 is LGHNA and CDR2 is YSLEER. CDR3 nucleotide sequence: TGCGCCAGCAGCCAAGCAGGACTAGCGGGGGCCTACAATGAGCAGTTCTTC. As protein: CASSQAGLAGAYNEQFF.

The V gene is TRBV27, the J gene TRBJ1-6, with a tentative D call TRBD1 (5 bases). Germline V CDR1 and CDR2: MNHEY, SMNVEV (reference sequence). CDR3 length equals 17 residues. Between the trimmed V and J ends, which lost 7 bases and 0 bases, there was a span of 16 bases. CDR3 DNA: TGTGCCAGCAAAGACAGCCAAGGAAGCTCCTATAATTCACCCCTCCACTTT. Translation: CASKDSQGSSYNSPLHF.

V is TRBV5-5 and J is TRBJ2-1; no clear D. Trimming removed 4 bases at V and 7 bases at J, with 12 bases between. The CDR3 length is 13 residues. CDR1 and CDR2 from the germline V gene are SGHKS and YYEKEE (reference sequence). The CDR3 loop is CASSLPSSNEQFF. CDR3 DNA sequence: TGTGCCAGCAGCCTACCCTCTAGTAATGAGCAGTTCTTC.

This chain links TRBV19 with TRBJ1-5; D is undetermined. This CDR3 comprises 13 residues. Between the trimmed V and J ends, which lost 3 bases and 4 bases, there was a span of 7 bases. Germline CDR1 and CDR2: LNHDA and SQIVND (reference sequence). CDR3 in amino acids: CASSMQSNQPQHF. In nucleotides, the CDR3 is TGTGCCAGTAGTATGCAGTCTAATCAGCCCCAGCATTTT. The entire variable domain, with the rest obtained from reference TRBV19 and TRBJ1-5, is as follows: DGGITQSPKYLFRKEGQNVTLSCEQNLNHDAMYWYRQDPGQGLRLIYYSQIVNDFQKGDIAEGYSVSREKKESFPLTVTSAQKNPTAFYLCASSMQSNQPQHFGDGTRLSIL.

The chain uses TRBV14 and TRBJ1-4, with D unresolved. V was pared by 1 base and J by 11 bases, with 14 bases between. This CDR3 is built from 14 residues. Germline assignment: CDR1 SGHDN and CDR2 FVKESK. CDR3 sequence: CASSQAQSPWKLFF. The CDR3 nucleotides are TGTGCCAGCAGCCAAGCCCAGTCACCTTGGAAACTGTTTTTT.

The chain recombines TRBV5-1 with TRBJ1-1; 7 bases map to TRBD1. Losses at the gene ends were 1 base for V and 4 bases for J; bases not matched to a gene: 13. The length of the CDR3 is 17 residues. The V gene's germline CDR1 is SGHRS and CDR2 YFSETQ. The CDR3 protein is CASSLTWGTGVSTEAFF. In nucleotides, the CDR3 is TGCGCCAGCAGCTTGACATGGGGCACAGGGGTAAGCACTGAAGCTTTCTTT.

This chain links TRBV18 with TRBJ2-5; D might be TRBD1 (5 bases). Germline V lookup: CDR1 KGHSH, CDR2 LQKENI. The CDR3 contains 14 residues. Trimming shortened V by 5 bases and J by 7 bases, and 17 bases separated the two germline ends. Here the CDR3 DNA reads TGTGCCAGCTCAACCCAGACTGGCCAGGGGACCCAGTACTTC. Encoded protein: CASSTQTGQGTQYF.